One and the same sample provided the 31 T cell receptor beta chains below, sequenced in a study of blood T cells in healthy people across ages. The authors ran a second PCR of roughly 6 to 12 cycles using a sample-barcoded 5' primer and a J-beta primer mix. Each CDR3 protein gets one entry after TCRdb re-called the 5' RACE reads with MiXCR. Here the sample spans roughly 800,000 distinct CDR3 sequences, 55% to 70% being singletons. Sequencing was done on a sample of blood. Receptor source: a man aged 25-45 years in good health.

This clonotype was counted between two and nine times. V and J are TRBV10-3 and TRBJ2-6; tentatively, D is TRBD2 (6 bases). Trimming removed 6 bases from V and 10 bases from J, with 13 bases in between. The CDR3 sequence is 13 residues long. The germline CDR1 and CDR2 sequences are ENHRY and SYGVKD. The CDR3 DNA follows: TGTGCCATCAGCGAGGGAGGTGGAAACGTCCTGACTTTC. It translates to CAISEGGGNVLTF.

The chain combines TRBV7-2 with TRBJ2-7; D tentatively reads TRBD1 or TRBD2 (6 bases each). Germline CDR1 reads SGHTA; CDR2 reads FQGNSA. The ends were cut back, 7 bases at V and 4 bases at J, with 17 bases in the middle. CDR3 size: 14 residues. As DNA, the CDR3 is TGTGCCAGCACCCCAGGGCAGGGGAGGTACGAGCAGTACTTC. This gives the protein CASTPGQGRYEQYF.

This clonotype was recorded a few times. The CDR3 here is CASSTGISLYGYTF. The CDR3, as DNA: TGTGCCAGCAGTACAGGGATCTCCCTCTATGGCTACACCTTC. The chain couples TRBV12-3 or TRBV12-4 to TRBJ1-2, with a possible D match to TRBD1 (6 bases). Trimming shortened V by 5 bases and J by 4 bases, and 14 bases separated the two germline ends. CDR3 length equals 14 residues.

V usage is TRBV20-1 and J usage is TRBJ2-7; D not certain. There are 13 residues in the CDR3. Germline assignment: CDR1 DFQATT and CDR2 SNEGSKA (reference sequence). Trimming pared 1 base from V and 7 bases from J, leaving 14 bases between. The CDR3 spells CSARGGPLGEQYF. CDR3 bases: TGCAGTGCTAGAGGAGGACCCCTGGGGGAGCAGTACTTC.

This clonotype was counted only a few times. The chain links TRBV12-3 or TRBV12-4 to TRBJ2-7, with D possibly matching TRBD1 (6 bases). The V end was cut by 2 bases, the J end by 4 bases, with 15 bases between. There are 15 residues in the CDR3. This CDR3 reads CASSLIPGVLYEQYF. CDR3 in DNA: TGTGCCAGCAGTTTAATCCCAGGGGTTTTGTACGAGCAGTACTTC.

The DNA of the CDR3 is TGTGCCAGTAGTGCCTGGGGCGGGGGGGTTTACAATGAGCAGTTCTTC. Translation gives CASSAWGGGVYNEQFF. V is TRBV19 and J is TRBJ2-1, with 9 nucleotides matching TRBD2. Germline CDR1 and CDR2: LNHDA and SQIVND (reference sequence). With 5 bases clipped from V and 4 bases from J, the junction kept 9 bases outside the gene matches. The CDR3 runs to 16 residues.

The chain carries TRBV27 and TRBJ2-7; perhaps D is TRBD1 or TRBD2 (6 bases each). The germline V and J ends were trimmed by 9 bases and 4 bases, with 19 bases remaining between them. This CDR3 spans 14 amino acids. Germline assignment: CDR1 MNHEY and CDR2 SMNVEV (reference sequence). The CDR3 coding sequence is TGTGCCAGTGAGATAGGGGGGACCATATACGAGCAGTACTTC. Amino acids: CASEIGGTIYEQYF.

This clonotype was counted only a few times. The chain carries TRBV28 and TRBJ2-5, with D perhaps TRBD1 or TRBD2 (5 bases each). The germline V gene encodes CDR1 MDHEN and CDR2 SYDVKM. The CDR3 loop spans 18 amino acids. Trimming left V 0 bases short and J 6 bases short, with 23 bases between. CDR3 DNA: TGTGCCAGCAGTTTATGGACCATGGGGACCGGCGGCCGGCAGACCCAGTACTTC. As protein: CASSLWTMGTGGRQTQYF.

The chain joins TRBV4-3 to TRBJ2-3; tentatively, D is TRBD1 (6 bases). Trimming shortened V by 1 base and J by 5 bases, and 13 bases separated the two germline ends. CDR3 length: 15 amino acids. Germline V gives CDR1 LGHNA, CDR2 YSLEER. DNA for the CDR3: TGCGCCAGCAGCCAAGGGATCAGCAGGGGAGATACGCAGTATTTT. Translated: CASSQGISRGDTQYF.

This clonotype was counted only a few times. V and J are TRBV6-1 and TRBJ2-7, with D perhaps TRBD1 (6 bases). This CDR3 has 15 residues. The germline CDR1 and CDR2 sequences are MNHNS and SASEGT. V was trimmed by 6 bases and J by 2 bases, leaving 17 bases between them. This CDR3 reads CASRAQGTKPYEQYF. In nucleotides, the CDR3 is TGTGCCAGCAGAGCACAGGGAACCAAGCCCTACGAGCAGTACTTC.

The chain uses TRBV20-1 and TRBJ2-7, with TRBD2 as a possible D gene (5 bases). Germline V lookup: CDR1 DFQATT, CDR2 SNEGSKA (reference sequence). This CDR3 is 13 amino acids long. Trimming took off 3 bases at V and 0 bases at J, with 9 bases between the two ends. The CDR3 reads CSASSGNSYEQYF. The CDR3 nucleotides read TGCAGTGCTAGTTCCGGGAACTCCTACGAGCAGTACTTC.

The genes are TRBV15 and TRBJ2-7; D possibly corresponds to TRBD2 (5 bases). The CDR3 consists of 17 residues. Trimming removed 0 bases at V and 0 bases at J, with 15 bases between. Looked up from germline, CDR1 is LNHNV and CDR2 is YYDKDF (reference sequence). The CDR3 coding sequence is TGTGCCACCAGCAGAGATAAAAGGGAGTGGAGCTCCTACGAGCAGTACTTC. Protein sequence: CATSRDKREWSSYEQYF. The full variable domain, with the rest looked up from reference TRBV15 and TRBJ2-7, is DAMVIQNPRYQVTQFGKPVTLSCSQTLNHNVMYWYQQKSSQAPKLLFHYYDKDFNNEADTPDNFQSRRPNTSFCFLDIRSPGLGDTAMYLCATSRDKREWSSYEQYFGPGTRLTVT.

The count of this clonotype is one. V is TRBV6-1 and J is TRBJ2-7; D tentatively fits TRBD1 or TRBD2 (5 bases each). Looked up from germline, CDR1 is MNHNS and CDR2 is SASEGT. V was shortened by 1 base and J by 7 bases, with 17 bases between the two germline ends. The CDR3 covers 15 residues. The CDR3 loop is CASSEVRGQTGEQYF. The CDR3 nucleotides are TGTGCCAGCAGTGAAGTACGGGGCCAGACGGGTGAGCAGTACTTC.

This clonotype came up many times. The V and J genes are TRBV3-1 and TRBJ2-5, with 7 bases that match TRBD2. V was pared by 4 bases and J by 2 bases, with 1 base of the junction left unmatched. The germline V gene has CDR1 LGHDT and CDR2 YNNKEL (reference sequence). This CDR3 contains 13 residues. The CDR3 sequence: CASSLGRQETQYF. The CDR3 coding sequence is TGTGCCAGCAGCCTCGGGAGGCAAGAGACCCAGTACTTC.

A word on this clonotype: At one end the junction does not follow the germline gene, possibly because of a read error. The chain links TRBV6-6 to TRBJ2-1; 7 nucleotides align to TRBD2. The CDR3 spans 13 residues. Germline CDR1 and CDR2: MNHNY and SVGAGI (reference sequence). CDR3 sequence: CASSDSGGNEQFF. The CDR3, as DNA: TGTGCCAGCAGTGACTCGGGGGGAAATGAGCAGTTCTTC.

The CDR3: CASRAGRETQYF. The CDR3 coding sequence is TGTGCCAGCAGAGCAGGGAGGGAGACCCAGTACTTC. The gene calls are TRBV2 and TRBJ2-5; D is possibly TRBD2 (6 bases). Germline CDR1 SNHLY, CDR2 FYNNEI. The CDR3 loop spans 12 amino acids. Trimming took 6 bases from V and 5 from J, leaving 10 bases between them.

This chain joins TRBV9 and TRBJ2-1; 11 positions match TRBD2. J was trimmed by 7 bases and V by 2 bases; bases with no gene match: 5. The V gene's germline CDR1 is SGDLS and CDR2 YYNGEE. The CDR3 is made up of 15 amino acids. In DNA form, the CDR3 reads TGTGCCAGCAGCGTCTCCCTAGCGGGGGGAAATGAGCAGTTCTTC. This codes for CASSVSLAGGNEQFF. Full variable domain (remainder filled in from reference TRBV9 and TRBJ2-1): DSGVTQTPKHLITATGQRVTLRCSPRSGDLSVYWYQQSLDQGLQFLIQYYNGEERAKGNILERFSAQQFPDLHSELNLSSLELGDSALYFCASSVSLAGGNEQFFGPGTRLTVL.

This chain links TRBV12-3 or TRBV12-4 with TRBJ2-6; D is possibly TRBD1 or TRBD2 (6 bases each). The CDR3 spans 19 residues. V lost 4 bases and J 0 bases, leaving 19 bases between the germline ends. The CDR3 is CASSSWGDTRDSGANVLTF. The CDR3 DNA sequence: TGTGCCAGCAGTTCCTGGGGGGACACAAGGGACTCTGGGGCCAACGTCCTGACTTTC.

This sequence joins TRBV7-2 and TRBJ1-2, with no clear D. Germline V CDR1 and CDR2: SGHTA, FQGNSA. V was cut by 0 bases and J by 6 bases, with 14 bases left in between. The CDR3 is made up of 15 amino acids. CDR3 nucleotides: TGTGCCAGCAGCTTAGCGAGCCTCTTAGGTCATGGCTACACCTTC. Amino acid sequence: CASSLASLLGHGYTF.

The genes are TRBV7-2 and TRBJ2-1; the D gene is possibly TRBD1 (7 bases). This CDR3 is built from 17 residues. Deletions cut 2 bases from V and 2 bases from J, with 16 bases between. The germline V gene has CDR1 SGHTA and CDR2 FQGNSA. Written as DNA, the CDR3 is TGTGCCAGCAGCTTAAGGTCGGCAGGGGGGACCTACAATGAGCAGTTCTTC. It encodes CASSLRSAGGTYNEQFF.

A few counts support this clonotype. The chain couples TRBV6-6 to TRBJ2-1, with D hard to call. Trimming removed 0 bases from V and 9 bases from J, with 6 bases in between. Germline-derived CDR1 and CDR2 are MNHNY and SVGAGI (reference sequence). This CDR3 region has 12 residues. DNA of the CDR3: TGTGCCAGCAGTTACTCGTTAGGTGAGCAGTTCTTC. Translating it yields CASSYSLGEQFF.

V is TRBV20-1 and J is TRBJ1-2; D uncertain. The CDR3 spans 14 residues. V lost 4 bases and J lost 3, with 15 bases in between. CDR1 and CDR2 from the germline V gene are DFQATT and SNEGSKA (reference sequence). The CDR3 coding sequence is TGCAGTGCTACCCAACAGACATCGGACTATGGCTACACCTTC. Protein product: CSATQQTSDYGYTF.

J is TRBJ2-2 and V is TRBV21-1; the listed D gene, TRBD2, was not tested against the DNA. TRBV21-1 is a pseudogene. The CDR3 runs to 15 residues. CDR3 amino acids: CASGGLAEYTGELFF. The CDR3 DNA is TGTGCCAGCGGGGGACTAGCGGAATACACCGGGGAGCTGTTTTTT.

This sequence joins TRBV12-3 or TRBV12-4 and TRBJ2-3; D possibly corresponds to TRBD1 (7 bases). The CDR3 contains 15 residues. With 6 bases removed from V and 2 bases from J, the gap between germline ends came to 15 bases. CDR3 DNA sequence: TGTGCCAGCAGCCCTATGGAGGGGGCCACAGATACGCAGTATTTT. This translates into CASSPMEGATDTQYF.

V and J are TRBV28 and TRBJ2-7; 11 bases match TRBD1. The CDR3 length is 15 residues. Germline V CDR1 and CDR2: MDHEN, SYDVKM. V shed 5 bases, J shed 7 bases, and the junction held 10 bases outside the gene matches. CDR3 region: CASSHPGQGEVEQYF. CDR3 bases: TGTGCCAGCAGTCACCCGGGACAGGGGGAAGTAGAGCAGTACTTC. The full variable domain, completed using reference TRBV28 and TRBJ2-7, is DVKVTQSSRYLVKRTGEKVFLECVQDMDHENMFWYRQDPGLGLRLIYFSYDVKMKEKGDIPEGYSVSREKKERFSLILESASTNQTSMYLCASSHPGQGEVEQYFGPGTRLTVT.

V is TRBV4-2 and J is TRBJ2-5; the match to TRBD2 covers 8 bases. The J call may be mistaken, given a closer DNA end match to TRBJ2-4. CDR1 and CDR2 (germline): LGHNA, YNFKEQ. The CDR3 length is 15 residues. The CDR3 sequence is CASSQAGGDLNIQYF. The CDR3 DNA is TGTGCCAGCAGCCAAGCGGGAGGGGATTTAAACATTCAGTACTTC.

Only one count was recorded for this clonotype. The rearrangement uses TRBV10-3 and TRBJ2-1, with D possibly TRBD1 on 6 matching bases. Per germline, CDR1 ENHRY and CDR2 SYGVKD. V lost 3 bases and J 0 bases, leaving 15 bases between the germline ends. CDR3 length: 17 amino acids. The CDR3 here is CAISDSFRGPSYNEQFF. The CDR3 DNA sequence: TGTGCCATCAGTGATTCTTTCAGGGGCCCCTCCTACAATGAGCAGTTCTTC.

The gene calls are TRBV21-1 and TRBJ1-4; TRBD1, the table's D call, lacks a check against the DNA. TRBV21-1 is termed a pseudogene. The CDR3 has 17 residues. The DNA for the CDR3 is TGTGCCAGCAGCAATCGGCACGGGGGGCAGGCTAATGAAAAACTGTTTTTT. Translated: CASSNRHGGQANEKLFF.

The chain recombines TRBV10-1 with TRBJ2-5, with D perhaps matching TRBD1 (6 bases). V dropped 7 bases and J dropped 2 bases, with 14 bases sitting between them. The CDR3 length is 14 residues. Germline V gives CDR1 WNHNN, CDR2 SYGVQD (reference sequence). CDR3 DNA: TGCGCCAGCATCGCGAAGGGGGATCAAGAGACCCAGTACTTC. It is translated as CASIAKGDQETQYF.

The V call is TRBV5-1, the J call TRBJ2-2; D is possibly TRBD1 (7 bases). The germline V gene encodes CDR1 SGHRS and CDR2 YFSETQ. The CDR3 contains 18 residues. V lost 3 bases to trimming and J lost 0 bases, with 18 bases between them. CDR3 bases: TGCGCCAGCAGCTATGAAGGAGGGACAGCCGCGAACACCGGGGAGCTGTTTTTT. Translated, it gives CASSYEGGTAANTGELFF.

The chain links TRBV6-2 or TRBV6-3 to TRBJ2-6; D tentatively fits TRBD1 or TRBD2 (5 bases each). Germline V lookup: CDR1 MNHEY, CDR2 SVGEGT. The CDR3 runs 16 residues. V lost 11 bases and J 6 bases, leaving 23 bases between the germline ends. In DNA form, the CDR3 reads TGTGCCGGTAAGGGGCGGTTTCGGGGTCCGGCCAACGTCCTGACTTTC. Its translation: CAGKGRFRGPANVLTF.